This record looks at one T cell receptor beta chain sequence and its context. The target antigen is unknown. Trimming shortened V by 0 bases and J by 9 bases, and 9 bases separated the two germline ends. The CDR3 covers 14 residues. Per germline, CDR1 MGHRA and CDR2 YSYEKL. The sample's time point: newly diagnosed GD, antithyroid drugs for less than 3 months. The TCR library was made from RNA that had been extracted from PBMCs in TRIzol. Patients were from an endocrinology department in Xi'an, China. This sample was included in a study of regulatory T cells in long-lasting Graves disease. Study-wide results and limits: Peripheral blood, not thyroid tissue, was the sole material studied.

Both iRepertoire HTBI primers and Arm-PCR of CDR3 regions were used to build the TCR beta libraries. TCRdb reprocessed the multiplex PCR reads with MiXCR, giving one entry per CDR3 protein. The sample lists about 470,000 distinct CDR3 sequences; 15% to 20% were seen once. This same sample was also part of a study on T cells in Graves' hyperthyroidism and ophthalmopathy. From that second work: In the first-round RT-PCR of the TCR CDR3, the HTBI primer set was used. A model of 13 V-J pairs discriminated ophthalmopathy from stable hyperthyroidism.

Sequencing was performed on peripheral blood mononuclear cells (PBMCs), taken at new diagnosis, from a patient treated with antithyroid drugs. This chain connects TRBV4-1 to TRBJ1-6, with a tentative D call TRBD1 (5 bases). This receptor was obtained from a man in his forties or fifties with Graves disease. CDR3 coding DNA: TGCGCCAGCAGCCAAGATTGGGGGGGTTCACCCCTCCACTTT. Translating gives CASSQDWGGSPLHF.